The rows below give T cell receptor beta chains drawn from one sample of a study of neurological immune-mediated disorders. TCRdb reanalysed the 5' RACE reads using MiXCR and keeps one entry per CDR3 protein. The sample shows some 30,000 distinct CDR3 sequences, 20% to 25% of them seen only once. The material sequenced was CD4+ T cells from blood. These receptors were obtained from a man aged 45-65 years with HTLV-1-associated myelopathy (HAM/TSP). The CDR3 runs from the conserved cysteine through the conserved F or W. A D gene is named only where the DNA matches it firmly. Clone size is stated in some rows and not others, as once, few, many or a class when expanded.

J gene: TRBJ2-5; V gene: TRBV20-1; D gene: TRBD2; clone size: many; CDR3 protein: CSGTSGVQETQYF; CDR3 DNA: TGCAGTGGGACTAGCGGGGTTCAAGAGACCCAGTACTTC
J gene: TRBJ1-6; V gene: TRBV6-6; D gene: .; clone size: many; CDR3 protein: CASKGEGGISPLHF; CDR3 DNA: TGTGCCAGCAAGGGGGAGGGCGGGATTTCACCCCTCCACTTT
J gene: TRBJ1-5; V gene: TRBV6-5; D gene: TRBD1; clone size: few; CDR3 protein: CASSSRRQGVNQPQHF; CDR3 DNA: TGTGCCAGCAGTTCCCGGCGACAGGGGGTAAATCAGCCCCAGCATTTT
J gene: TRBJ2-2; V gene: TRBV5-1; D gene: TRBD2; clone size: .; CDR3 protein: CASSFLGGGAYTGELFF; CDR3 DNA: TGCGCCAGCAGCTTCCTCGGCGGGGGGGCCTACACCGGGGAGCTGTTTTTT
J gene: TRBJ1-1; V gene: TRBV20-1; D gene: .; clone size: .; CDR3 protein: CSARGTENTEAFF; CDR3 DNA: TGCAGTGCTAGAGGGACAGAGAACACTGAAGCTTTCTTT
J gene: TRBJ2-1; V gene: TRBV12-3/TRBV12-4; D gene: TRBD1; clone size: many; CDR3 protein: CASNSGQGAPEQFF; CDR3 DNA: TGTGCCAGCAACTCGGGACAGGGGGCGCCTGAGCAGTTCTTC
J gene: TRBJ1-1; V gene: TRBV20-1; D gene: .; clone size: many; CDR3 protein: CSASNTVNTEAFF; CDR3 DNA: TGCAGTGCTAGTAATACGGTGAACACTGAAGCTTTCTTT
J gene: TRBJ2-3; V gene: TRBV27; D gene: .; clone size: medium-sized; CDR3 protein: CASNRRGGTDTQYF; CDR3 DNA: TGTGCCAGCAACCGACGGGGAGGCACAGATACGCAGTATTTT
J gene: TRBJ2-1; V gene: TRBV10-3; D gene: .; clone size: many; CDR3 protein: CAISDPNSNNEQFF; CDR3 DNA: TGTGCCATCAGTGACCCCAACTCCAACAATGAGCAGTTCTTC
J gene: TRBJ2-7; V gene: TRBV5-6; D gene: .; clone size: many; CDR3 protein: CASSLRRTVSYEQYF; CDR3 DNA: TGTGCCAGCAGCCTAAGAAGGACAGTCTCCTACGAGCAGTACTTC
J gene: TRBJ2-7; V gene: TRBV7-2; D gene: .; clone size: many; CDR3 protein: CASSLGWVGEQYF; CDR3 DNA: TGTGCCAGCAGCTTAGGATGGGTTGGAGAGCAGTACTTC
J gene: TRBJ2-3; V gene: TRBV2; D gene: .; clone size: many; CDR3 protein: CASSVARSTDTQYF; CDR3 DNA: TGTGCCAGCAGTGTGGCTAGAAGCACAGATACGCAGTATTTT
J gene: TRBJ2-1; V gene: TRBV14; D gene: .; clone size: once; CDR3 protein: CASSPGRGRSNEQFF; CDR3 DNA: TGTGCCAGCAGCCCCGGCCGGGGGCGGAGCAATGAGCAGTTCTTC
J gene: TRBJ2-2; V gene: TRBV14; D gene: .; clone size: .; CDR3 protein: CASSQTNTGELFF; CDR3 DNA: TGTGCCAGCAGCCAGACGAACACCGGGGAGCTGTTTTTT
J gene: TRBJ2-4; V gene: TRBV6-5; D gene: TRBD1; clone size: many; CDR3 protein: CASSGTGTNIQYF; CDR3 DNA: TGTGCCAGCAGTGGGACAGGGACAAACATTCAGTACTTC
J gene: TRBJ1-1; V gene: TRBV5-1; D gene: TRBD1; clone size: many; CDR3 protein: CASGQGGLTEAFF; CDR3 DNA: TGCGCCAGCGGACAGGGCGGGCTCACTGAAGCTTTCTTT
J gene: TRBJ1-6; V gene: TRBV10-1; D gene: TRBD1; clone size: .; CDR3 protein: CASRSGTDSPLHF; CDR3 DNA: TGCGCCAGCAGGTCCGGGACAGATTCACCCCTCCACTTT
J gene: TRBJ1-2; V gene: TRBV12-3/TRBV12-4; D gene: .; clone size: medium-sized; CDR3 protein: CASSLASRRNYGYTF; CDR3 DNA: TGTGCCAGCAGTTTAGCATCGAGAAGAAACTATGGCTACACCTTC
J gene: TRBJ2-5; V gene: TRBV20-1; D gene: TRBD1; clone size: many; CDR3 protein: CSARDRDRTYQETQYF; CDR3 DNA: TGCAGTGCTAGGGACCGGGACAGAACGTACCAAGAGACCCAGTACTTC
J gene: TRBJ2-1; V gene: TRBV4-2; D gene: .; clone size: many; CDR3 protein: CASSQAESIRYNEQFF; CDR3 DNA: TGTGCCAGCAGCCAGGCTGAGTCGATACGCTACAATGAGCAGTTCTTC
J gene: TRBJ1-1; V gene: TRBV7-9; D gene: .; clone size: .; CDR3 protein: CASSSTGNEAFF; CDR3 DNA: TGTGCCAGCAGCTCCACAGGGAATGAAGCTTTCTTT
J gene: TRBJ1-5; V gene: TRBV20-1; D gene: .; clone size: once; CDR3 protein: CSAQAGSQPQHF; CDR3 DNA: TGCAGTGCCCAGGCGGGGAGTCAGCCCCAGCATTTT
J gene: TRBJ2-7; V gene: TRBV10-3; D gene: TRBD2; clone size: many; CDR3 protein: CAISGTSGDSYEQYF; CDR3 DNA: TGTGCCATCAGCGGAACTAGCGGGGACTCCTACGAGCAGTACTTC
J gene: TRBJ1-2; V gene: TRBV18; D gene: TRBD1; clone size: few; CDR3 protein: CASSPFEGGTTDYGYTF; CDR3 DNA: TGTGCCAGCTCACCTTTCGAAGGGGGCACTACTGACTATGGCTACACCTTC
J gene: TRBJ1-2; V gene: TRBV12-3/TRBV12-4; D gene: TRBD1; clone size: many; CDR3 protein: CASSLRGQGNYGYTF; CDR3 DNA: TGTGCCAGCAGTTTGCGGGGACAGGGGAACTATGGCTACACCTTC
J gene: TRBJ2-1; V gene: TRBV6-6; D gene: .; clone size: many; CDR3 protein: CASTRGTTTEQFF; CDR3 DNA: TGTGCCAGCACCAGAGGGACAACTACTGAGCAGTTCTTC
J gene: TRBJ1-5; V gene: TRBV3-1; D gene: TRBD1; clone size: many; CDR3 protein: CASSRGTAENQPQHF; CDR3 DNA: TGTGCCAGCAGCCGAGGGACAGCTGAAAATCAGCCCCAGCATTTT
J gene: TRBJ1-5; V gene: TRBV20-1; D gene: .; clone size: .; CDR3 protein: CSARISGNQPQHF; CDR3 DNA: TGCAGTGCTAGGATCTCAGGGAATCAGCCCCAGCATTTT
J gene: TRBJ2-2; V gene: TRBV20-1; D gene: .; clone size: many; CDR3 protein: CSARQGVGTGELFF; CDR3 DNA: TGCAGTGCTAGACAGGGTGTTGGCACCGGGGAGCTGTTTTTT
J gene: TRBJ2-3; V gene: TRBV5-1; D gene: TRBD1; clone size: many; CDR3 protein: CASRMGQSTDTQYF; CDR3 DNA: TGCGCCAGCAGGATGGGACAGAGCACAGATACGCAGTATTTT
J gene: TRBJ2-5; V gene: TRBV2; D gene: TRBD1; clone size: many; CDR3 protein: CASRGFLGQVLQETQYF; CDR3 DNA: TGTGCCAGCAGAGGGTTTTTGGGACAGGTTCTTCAAGAGACCCAGTACTTC